The 29 T cell receptor beta chains below all came from one sample that was sequenced in a study of CD8 T cell repertoires and HIV-1 epitope variants. Their antigens are not known. Libraries were prepared by immunoSEQ multiplex PCR; TCRdb keeps only in-frame clonotypes and omits some of them. This table holds 5,200 or so clones, over 65% found once. The specimen was cultured CD8+ T cells derived from PBMCs. The receptors originated from a male donor with HIV.

The rearrangement links TRBV7-9 to TRBJ2-7; 8 positions agree with TRBD1. This CDR3 has 15 amino acids. Trimming cost V 4 bases and J 2 bases; bases outside gene matches: 7. Per the germline V gene, CDR1 is SEHNR and CDR2 is FQNEAQ (reference sequence). The CDR3 sequence: CASSSRGQGPYEQYF. CDR3 bases: TGTGCCAGCAGCTCCCGAGGACAGGGCCCCTACGAGCAGTACTTC.

The chain uses TRBV19 and TRBJ2-1; 10 bases are shared with TRBD2. The J segment lost 8 bases and the V segment lost 3 bases, leaving 10 bases of the junction unmatched. CDR1 is LNHDA, CDR2 SQIVND, per germline (reference sequence). The CDR3 has 16 residues. In DNA, the CDR3 is TGTGCCAGTAGTATCGGGACTAGCGCCGCCGGGGATGAGCAGTTCTTC. This sequence encodes CASSIGTSAAGDEQFF. Filled out from reference TRBV19 and TRBJ2-1, the complete variable domain reads DGGITQSPKYLFRKEGQNVTLSCEQNLNHDAMYWYRQDPGQGLRLIYYSQIVNDFQKGDIAEGYSVSREKKESFPLTVTSAQKNPTAFYLCASSIGTSAAGDEQFFGPGTRLTVL.

Written as DNA, the CDR3 is TGTGCCAGCAGTTTACGAGATCCAGAGACCCAGTACTTC. This gives the protein CASSLRDPETQYF. The V call is TRBV27, the J call TRBJ2-5; no definite D call. The CDR3 has 13 amino acids. V was clipped by 2 bases and J by 4 bases, with 8 bases between them. The germline CDR1 and CDR2 sequences are MNHEY and SMNVEV (reference sequence).

CDR3 in DNA: TGTGCCAGCAACGGGGAGACCCCTGAAAAACTGTTTTTT. Translation gives CASNGETPEKLFF. The chain carries TRBV28 and TRBJ1-4, with D hard to call. V lost 7 bases to trimming and J lost 7 bases, with 13 bases between them. CDR1 and CDR2 from the germline V gene are MDHEN and SYDVKM. This CDR3 contains 13 residues.

The rearrangement uses TRBV25-1 and TRBJ1-1, with 9 bases aligning to TRBD1. The CDR3 contains 15 residues. Per the germline V gene, CDR1 is MGHDK and CDR2 is SYGVNS. The ends lost 1 base at V and 1 base at J; junction bases unmatched: 1. CDR3 in DNA: TGTGCCAGCAGTGAATGGGGACAGGGGAACACTGAAGCTTTCTTT. It encodes CASSEWGQGNTEAFF.

The chain links TRBV30 to TRBJ1-2, with no clear D. CDR1 is GTSNPN, CDR2 SVGIG, per germline (reference sequence). CDR3 size: 11 residues. V was shortened by 1 base and J by 8 bases, with 8 bases between the two germline ends. For the CDR3, the DNA is TGTGCCTGGAGTGCCCGGGTAGGCTACACCTTC. It translates to CAWSARVGYTF.

The V gene is TRBV5-1, the J gene TRBJ2-1, with 8 bases lining up with TRBD2. Germline CDR1 reads SGHRS; CDR2 reads YFSETQ. CDR3 size: 16 residues. Unmatched junction bases numbered 13, after V lost 5 bases and J lost 6 bases. Here the CDR3 reads CASSPLGSGGTNEQFF. The CDR3 coding sequence is TGCGCCAGCAGTCCCTTAGGGTCGGGAGGGACCAATGAGCAGTTCTTC. Full variable domain (outside the CDR3, taken from reference TRBV5-1 and TRBJ2-1): KAGVTQTPRYLIKTRGQQVTLSCSPISGHRSVSWYQQTPGQGLQFLFEYFSETQRNKGNFPGRFSGRQFSNSRSEMNVSTLELGDSALYLCASSPLGSGGTNEQFFGPGTRLTVL.

The rearrangement joins TRBV28 to TRBJ2-7, with D possibly matching TRBD1 (6 bases). The CDR3 runs to 11 residues. The germline CDR1 and CDR2 sequences are MDHEN and SYDVKM. The germline V and J ends were trimmed by 8 bases and 2 bases, with 7 bases remaining between them. CDR3 sequence (DNA): TGTGCCAGCCAGGGGACCTACGAGCAGTACTTC. Its translation is CASQGTYEQYF.

The chain employs TRBV2 and TRBJ1-5; 7 bases align to TRBD1. The CDR3 spans 15 residues. CDR1 is SNHLY, CDR2 FYNNEI, per germline. Losses at the gene ends were 8 bases for V and 6 bases for J; bases not matched to a gene: 13. Here the CDR3 reads CASEAGGSRSQPQHF. The CDR3 DNA reads TGTGCCAGCGAGGCAGGGGGAAGTCGGAGTCAGCCCCAGCATTTT.

The V call is TRBV7-9, the J call TRBJ2-7; no definite D call. Germline V gene lookup returns CDR1 SEHNR and CDR2 FQNEAQ (reference sequence). Deletions cut 5 bases from V and 3 bases from J, with 11 bases between. The CDR3 totals 13 residues. The CDR3 here is CASSVKLGYEQYF. In DNA form, the CDR3 reads TGTGCCAGCAGCGTCAAACTCGGCTACGAGCAGTACTTC.

The chain recombines TRBV21-1 with TRBJ2-5; the D segment call TRBD1 is taken from the table without a DNA check. TRBV21-1 is flagged as a pseudogene. CDR3 size: 17 residues. The CDR3 bases are TGTGCCAGCAGGAAGGGGTCGGGGACAGGGGGCCCAGAGACCCAGTACTTC. As protein: CASRKGSGTGGPETQYF.

The rearrangement links TRBV15 to TRBJ2-1, with a weak D call TRBD1 (5 bases). CDR1 and CDR2 (germline): LNHNV, YYDKDF (reference sequence). V was shortened by 5 bases and J by 4 bases, with 15 bases between the two germline ends. The CDR3 sequence is 15 residues long. The CDR3 nucleotides are TGTGCCACCAGCCCTGACCGGTCAGGGTACAATGAGCAGTTCTTC. Protein: CATSPDRSGYNEQFF.

In its sample, this clone was seen a few times. This sequence joins TRBV5-4 and TRBJ1-2; no definite D call. V was clipped by 0 bases and J by 3 bases, with 18 bases between them. This CDR3 comprises 17 residues. From germline, CDR1 is SGHNT and CDR2 YYREEE (reference sequence). CDR3 sequence reads: CASSLGFQDVGDYGYTF. The DNA for the CDR3 is TGTGCCAGCAGCTTGGGATTTCAGGATGTAGGCGACTATGGCTACACCTTC.

This sequence joins TRBV19 and TRBJ1-1; 9 positions agree with TRBD1. Germline CDR1 and CDR2: LNHDA and SQIVND (reference sequence). V lost 6 bases and J lost 6; bases outside the gene matches: 14. CDR3 size: 16 residues. The CDR3 bases are TGTGCCAGTAGCCCTAACCATCGGGACAGGGTCGCTGAAGCTTTCTTT. Its translation is CASSPNHRDRVAEAFF.

The CDR3, as DNA: TGTGCCAGCAGTTACTCTACTGGCGGGGGATCTTACGAGCAGTACTTC. It specifies CASSYSTGGGSYEQYF. This rearrangement joins TRBV6-5 to TRBJ2-7; the match to TRBD2 covers 7 bases. The CDR3 has 16 amino acids. The germline V gene encodes CDR1 MNHEY and CDR2 SVGAGI. The V and J ends lost 0 bases and 4 bases, in that order; junction bases with no gene match: 9.

J is TRBJ1-1 and V is TRBV4-2, with D perhaps matching TRBD1 (5 bases). CDR3 length equals 14 residues. Trimming took off 0 bases at V and 11 bases at J, with 16 bases between the two ends. From germline, CDR1 is LGHNA and CDR2 YNFKEQ. This chain's CDR3 is CASSQEKQWGDAFF. The CDR3 DNA is TGTGCCAGCAGCCAAGAGAAACAGTGGGGCGACGCTTTCTTT.

This clone turned up a few times. The V and J genes are TRBV11-3 and TRBJ1-1; D is uncertain. The V and J ends lost 3 bases and 1 base respectively, with 6 bases between them. The CDR3 consists of 13 residues. Looked up from germline, CDR1 is SGHNT and CDR2 is YENEEA. CDR3 sequence (DNA): TGTGCCAGCAGCTTCGCCGGGAACACTGAAGCTTTCTTT. Translated, it gives CASSFAGNTEAFF.

This clone qualifies as medium-sized. This chain joins TRBV12-1 and TRBJ1-4. TRBV12-1 is a pseudogene segment. The CDR3 sequence is 18 residues long. The DNA for the CDR3 is TGTGCCAGCAGCTTTGGCGGACCGAACCCAGCAACTAATGAAAAACTGTTTTTT. Its protein product is CASSFGGPNPATNEKLFF.

V and J are TRBV19 and TRBJ1-1, with TRBD1 matching over 9 bases. The V gene end was trimmed by 7 bases and the J gene end by 1 base; junction bases not matched to a gene: 13. Germline assignment: CDR1 LNHDA and CDR2 SQIVND (reference sequence). CDR3 size: 17 residues. As DNA, the CDR3 is TGTGCCAGTACCACACTACCTCCGGGACAGGGGAACACTGAAGCTTTCTTT. The encoded protein is CASTTLPPGQGNTEAFF.

This chain uses TRBV13 with TRBJ2-2; 7 positions match TRBD2. Germline CDR1 reads PRHDT; CDR2 reads FYEKMQ (reference sequence). After removal of 8 bases from V and 5 bases from J, the junction contained 11 bases not matched to a gene. This CDR3 comprises 15 residues. The CDR3 sequence: CASGGAGVETGELFF. DNA of the CDR3: TGTGCCAGCGGAGGGGCGGGAGTGGAAACCGGGGAGCTGTTTTTT.

The rearrangement links TRBV7-9 to TRBJ2-7; TRBD1 is a possible D gene (6 bases). The CDR3 loop spans 13 amino acids. Germline CDR1 SEHNR, CDR2 FQNEAQ (reference sequence). Trimming cost V 4 bases and J 4 bases, with 11 bases left between them. Here the CDR3 reads CASSSGTLYEQYF. In DNA, the CDR3 is TGTGCCAGCAGCTCTGGGACACTGTACGAGCAGTACTTC.

V gene TRBV2 combines with J gene TRBJ1-6, with a possible D match to TRBD1 (6 bases). The germline V and J ends were trimmed by 1 base and 9 bases, with 13 bases remaining between them. CDR3 length equals 15 residues. Germline V CDR1 and CDR2: SNHLY, FYNNEI. The CDR3 loop reads CASSEGGGRFSPLHF. DNA of the CDR3: TGTGCCAGCAGTGAAGGGGGGGGCCGATTTTCACCCCTCCACTTT.

The chain is built from TRBV6-1 and TRBJ1-1; D gene unclear. Deletions cut 6 bases from V and 1 base from J, with 9 bases between. The germline V gene encodes CDR1 MNHNS and CDR2 SASEGT. The CDR3 consists of 13 residues. The CDR3, as DNA: TGTGCCAGCAGAGCGTGGGGGAACACTGAAGCTTTCTTT. Encoded protein: CASRAWGNTEAFF.

This clone was recorded only once. CDR3 sequence: CATSRAGGADTQYF. In nucleotides, the CDR3 is TGTGCCACCAGCAGAGCGGGAGGGGCAGATACGCAGTATTTT. The chain couples TRBV15 to TRBJ2-3; 8 positions agree with TRBD2. Germline V CDR1 and CDR2: LNHNV, YYDKDF (reference sequence). This CDR3 region has 14 residues. V shed 1 base, J shed 4 bases, and the junction held 1 base outside the gene matches.

This clone ranks as medium-sized. The genes are TRBV19 and TRBJ1-5; tentative D call: TRBD1 (6 bases). Germline V gene lookup returns CDR1 LNHDA and CDR2 SQIVND (reference sequence). V gave up 6 bases and J gave up 0 bases, with 18 bases separating them. The length of the CDR3 is 17 residues. The CDR3 loop reads CASSRLSGGASNQPQHF. The CDR3 DNA is TGTGCCAGTAGCCGATTATCGGGGGGGGCTAGCAATCAGCCCCAGCATTTT.

This chain links TRBV28 with TRBJ1-1; 7 bases map to TRBD1. Looked up from germline, CDR1 is MDHEN and CDR2 is SYDVKM. Trimming at V came to 6 bases and at J to 3 bases, leaving 19 bases not matched to a gene. This CDR3 has 18 residues. In DNA form, the CDR3 reads TGTGCCAGCAGAGACCCCAAGACAGGGCTTATTGCCCACACTGAAGCTTTCTTT. It translates to CASRDPKTGLIAHTEAFF. The complete variable domain, with remaining parts taken from reference TRBV28 and TRBJ1-1, reads DVKVTQSSRYLVKRTGEKVFLECVQDMDHENMFWYRQDPGLGLRLIYFSYDVKMKEKGDIPEGYSVSREKKERFSLILESASTNQTSMYLCASRDPKTGLIAHTEAFFGQGTRLTVV.

This clone was detected only a few times. This rearrangement joins TRBV6-5 to TRBJ1-1; TRBD1 matches at 10 bases. The CDR3 is made up of 15 amino acids. The germline V gene has CDR1 MNHEY and CDR2 SVGAGI. The V and J ends lost 2 bases and 9 bases, in that order; junction bases with no gene match: 9. CDR3: CASSYPGQGIYQAFF. The CDR3 DNA reads as TGTGCCAGCAGTTACCCGGGACAGGGGATTTACCAAGCTTTCTTT.

There are a few counts of this clone. The chain employs TRBV4-3 and TRBJ2-7, with 8 bases fitting TRBD1. The germline CDR1 and CDR2 sequences are LGHNA and YSLEER. The CDR3 contains 15 residues. Trimming took 4 bases from V and 0 from J; bases not matched to a gene: 5. CDR3 in amino acids: CASSPDRGSSYEQYF. Here the CDR3 DNA reads TGCGCCAGCAGCCCAGACAGGGGTTCCTCCTACGAGCAGTACTTC.

This clone was detected a few times. This chain connects TRBV2 to TRBJ2-7; D not certain. V was clipped by 1 base and J by 5 bases, with 15 bases between them. Germline V gene data show CDR1 as SNHLY and CDR2 as FYNNEI. CDR3 length equals 15 residues. The DNA for the CDR3 is TGTGCCAGCAGTGAAGATGTTGGCGACTTTCACGAGCAGTACTTC. Translation gives CASSEDVGDFHEQYF.